This T cell receptor (beta chain) was recorded in a study of response to subunit inactivated influenza vaccine. TCRdb re-called the RT-PCR reads through MiXCR, storing one row per CDR3 protein. This table has hundreds of thousands of distinct CDR3 sequences, 14% appearing once. The CDR3 runs to 15 residues. V lost 6 bases, J lost 0 bases, and 13 bases lay in between. Germline values: CDR1 ENHRY, CDR2 SYGVKD. This clonotype appeared a few times. The sequencing here drew on PBMCs from blood, taken 14 to 15 days before vaccination. This chain uses TRBV10-3 with TRBJ2-3; unclear D gene. The TCR sequence derives from a man over 45 who received an inactivated influenza vaccine. The CDR3 DNA sequence: TGTGCCATCAGCTCCCCCCAGTATAGCACAGATACGCAGTATTTT. This translates into CAISSPQYSTDTQYF.